Listed below are T cell receptor beta chains from one sample, sequenced in a study of identical twins. In TCRdb, the 5' RACE reads were re-called with MiXCR into one record per CDR3 protein. In the table there are 240,000 or so distinct CDR3 sequences, under 12% of which are singletons. Sequencing was carried out using memory T cells sorted from blood. The source of these receptors is a man aged 45 to 65 in good health. The CDR3 runs from the conserved cysteine through the conserved F or W. The D gene is left open where the match is weak. Size is omitted from some rows. Given values are once, few, many or a class for expanded clones.

j_call d_call clone_size v_call cdr3_nt cdr3_aa
TRBJ2-3 . many TRBV15 TGTGCCACCAGCAGCGACAGGAGCCTCCGGACTTCCTCACGGAATACGCAGTATTTT CATSSDRSLRTSSRNTQYF
TRBJ2-1 . many TRBV9 TGTGCCAGCAGCGTAGATTCGGGAGCGTCCTACAATGAGCAGTTCTTC CASSVDSGASYNEQFF
TRBJ1-6 . . TRBV12-3/TRBV12-4 TGTGCCAGCACCCTGATGCTAAATTCACCCCTCCACTTT CASTLMLNSPLHF
TRBJ1-5 . . TRBV20-1 TGCAGTGCTAGAGATCCTAGTCAGCCCCAGCATTTT CSARDPSQPQHF
TRBJ2-7 . few TRBV12-3/TRBV12-4 TGTGCCAGCAGCCAGATGAGGTGGGACGAGCAGTACTTC CASSQMRWDEQYF
TRBJ2-7 TRBD1 . TRBV4-2 TGTGCCAGCAGCCATCTGGGACAGGGTGCCTACGAGCAGTACTTC CASSHLGQGAYEQYF
TRBJ2-5 . many TRBV12-3/TRBV12-4 TGTGCCAGCAGTTTAGCCACTAGTATGGGGCGTGAGACCCAGTACTTC CASSLATSMGRETQYF
TRBJ2-6 . . TRBV28 TGTGCCAGCAGTCCCGGGTCTCAAGTTGGGTCTGGGGCCAACGTCCTGACTTTC CASSPGSQVGSGANVLTF
TRBJ2-5 TRBD1 . TRBV7-9 TGTGCCAGCAGTGAACAACAGGGGGCGCGGGAGACCCAGTACTTC CASSEQQGARETQYF
TRBJ2-1 TRBD2 many TRBV20-1 TGCAGTGCTCACTCCTCGCGGGGGAGGGATGAGCAGTTCTTC CSAHSSRGRDEQFF
TRBJ2-7 TRBD1 . TRBV2 TGTGCCAGCAGTGACGGTTTGGTTTGGACAGGCTCCTACGAGCAGTACTTC CASSDGLVWTGSYEQYF
TRBJ2-7 . . TRBV18 TGTGCCAGCTTCTTTAGTGACGGGTACGAGCAGTACTTC CASFFSDGYEQYF
TRBJ2-1 TRBD2 few TRBV20-1 TGCAGTGCGGTCAGGCGGGAGGGACGGCGCAATGAGCAGTTCTTC CSAVRREGRRNEQFF
TRBJ1-3 TRBD1 . TRBV12-3/TRBV12-4 TGTGCCAGCAGTCCACGGACAGGGGGGACTTTTGGAAACACCATATATTTT CASSPRTGGTFGNTIYF
TRBJ2-1 . . TRBV5-6 TGTGCCAGCAGCTTAGGGGTTACGGATGAGCAGTTCTTC CASSLGVTDEQFF
TRBJ2-7 . few TRBV2 TGTGCCAGCAGAGAACGAAGAACCCGGACAGACCAAACCTACGAGCAGTACTTC CASRERRTRTDQTYEQYF
TRBJ2-3 . . TRBV6-1 TGTGCCAGCAGCAACGGGGCTAGCACAGATACGCAGTATTTT CASSNGASTDTQYF
TRBJ1-2 . many TRBV12-3/TRBV12-4 TGTGCCAGCAGTTTATCAGCCAATGGCTACACCTTC CASSLSANGYTF
TRBJ2-3 TRBD2 many TRBV5-5 TGTGCCAGCAGCTCGGTTACTAGCGGGAGATACGTTACGCAGTATTTT CASSSVTSGRYVTQYF
TRBJ2-5 . few TRBV24-1 TGTGCCACCAGTGATACTCGGATGGAGACCCAGTACTTC CATSDTRMETQYF
TRBJ1-1 TRBD1 many TRBV9 TGTGCCAGCAGCGGAGGGGGCTTGAGCACTGAAGCTTTCTTT CASSGGGLSTEAFF
TRBJ2-2 . many TRBV11-1 TGTGCCAGCCGGGGCCAGGGAGGCACCGGGGAGCTGTTTTTT CASRGQGGTGELFF
TRBJ2-4 . many TRBV30 TGTGCCTGGAGTGTACGAGGGACAAACATTCAGTACTTC CAWSVRGTNIQYF
TRBJ2-3 TRBD2 many TRBV7-6 TGTGCCAGCAGCCTTGGGGCGACTAGCGGGCTAACAGATACGCAGTATTTT CASSLGATSGLTDTQYF
TRBJ2-3 . many TRBV5-6 TGTGCCAGCAGCTTGACCGGCCGCACAGATACGCAGTATTTT CASSLTGRTDTQYF
TRBJ1-5 . many TRBV7-9 TGTGCCAGCAGCAGAAACAATCAGCCCCAGCATTTT CASSRNNQPQHF
TRBJ2-1 . many TRBV7-2 TGTGCCAGCAGCAGCCTTAAAAATGGGGGAATGGCGTTCTTC CASSSLKNGGMAFF
TRBJ2-3 TRBD2 few TRBV20-1 TGCAGTGCTACTAGACTAGCGGGGTTTAGCACAGATACGCAGTATTTT CSATRLAGFSTDTQYF